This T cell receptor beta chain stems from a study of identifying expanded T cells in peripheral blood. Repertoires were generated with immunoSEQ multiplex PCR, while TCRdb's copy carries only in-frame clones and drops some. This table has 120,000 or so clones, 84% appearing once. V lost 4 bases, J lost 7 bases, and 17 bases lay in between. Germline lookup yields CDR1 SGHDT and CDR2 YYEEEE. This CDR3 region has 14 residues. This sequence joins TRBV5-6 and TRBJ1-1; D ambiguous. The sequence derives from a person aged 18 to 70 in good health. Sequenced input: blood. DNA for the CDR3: TGTGCCAGCAGCCCGCCCTCGACTGCTCATGAAGCTTTCTTT. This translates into CASSPPSTAHEAFF.